The entry that follows covers one T cell receptor beta chain sequence. The CDR3 length is 18 residues. CDR1 and CDR2 (germline): MNHEY, SMNVEV (reference sequence). V gave up 0 bases and J gave up 0 bases, with 12 bases separating them. These data come from a study of blood T cell repertoires in COVID-19. Study-wide context: COVID-19 samples, acute and convalescent, were from the United States, Italy and Spain.

As processed by the authors: Reference gene primer amplification yielded estimated nucleated cell counts. Here immunoSEQ multiplex PCR was the method, and the copy in TCRdb shows in-frame clones only, minus some. That table furnishes V, J and clone size, whereas the DNA furnished D and trimming. Among about 100,000 clones listed, almost 80% were seen once. This sequence was found in a man in his 70s with active or convalescent COVID-19. Sequencing was performed on peripheral blood. The V gene is TRBV27, the J gene TRBJ1-6; D ambiguous. In nucleotides, the CDR3 is TGTGCCAGCAGTTTATCGAGGAGCCAAAGCTCCTATAATTCACCCCTCCACTTT. Amino acids: CASSLSRSQSSYNSPLHF.